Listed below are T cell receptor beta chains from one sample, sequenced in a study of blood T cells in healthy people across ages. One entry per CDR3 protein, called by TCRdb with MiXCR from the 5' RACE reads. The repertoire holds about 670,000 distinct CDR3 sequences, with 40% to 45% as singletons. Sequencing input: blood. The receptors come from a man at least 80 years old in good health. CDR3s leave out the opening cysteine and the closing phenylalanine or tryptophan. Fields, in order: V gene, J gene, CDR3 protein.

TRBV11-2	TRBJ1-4	ASSSPQKGQFNEKLF
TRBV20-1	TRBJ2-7	SAPPSPSSYEQY
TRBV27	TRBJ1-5	ASSPKTGVSNQPQH
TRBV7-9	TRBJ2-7	ASSRPGQGATEQY
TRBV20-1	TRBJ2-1	SARPRGGLAGEEQF
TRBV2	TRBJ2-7	ASSELGDRGRSRY
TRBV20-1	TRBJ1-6	SARVGQGDNSPLH
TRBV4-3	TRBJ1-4	ASSRVGTGATNEKLF
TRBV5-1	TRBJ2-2	ASSLWTGSGSENTGELF
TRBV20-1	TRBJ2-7	SARDPGGVHEQY
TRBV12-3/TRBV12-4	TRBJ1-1	ASSPVGRGKTEAF
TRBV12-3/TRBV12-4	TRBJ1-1	ASRYTENTEAF
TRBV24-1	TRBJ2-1	ATSDPLRQGYNEQF
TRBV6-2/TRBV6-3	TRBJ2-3	ASSSYLAGGRETQY
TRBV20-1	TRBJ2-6	SVPSGANVLT
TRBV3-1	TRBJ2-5	ASSQHREETQY
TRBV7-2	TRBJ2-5	ASSQGLGGQETRY
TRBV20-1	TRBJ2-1	SAQFSGSYEQF
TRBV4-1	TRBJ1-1	ASSHSVGRERKNTEAF
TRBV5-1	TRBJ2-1	ASSLDRAGRNNEQF
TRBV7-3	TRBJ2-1	ASSFGTAYKEQF
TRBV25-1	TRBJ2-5	ASMIAGGETQY
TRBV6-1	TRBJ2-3	ASSDAAWGQGRVRTDTQY
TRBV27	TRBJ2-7	PTGGAGAHEQY
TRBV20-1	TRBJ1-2	SAREGYGYT
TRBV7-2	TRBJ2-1	ASSPEGTSGVNEQF
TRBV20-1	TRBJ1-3	SARDEGAGNTIY
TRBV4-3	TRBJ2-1	ASSPRTGREQS
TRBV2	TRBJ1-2	ASSGDRGYYGYT
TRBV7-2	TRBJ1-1	ASSPPDRGPTEAF
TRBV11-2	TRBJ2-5	ASSFYSSQETQY
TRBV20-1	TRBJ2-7	SARDWGGSSSYEQY
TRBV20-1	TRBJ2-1	SALRESSYNEQF
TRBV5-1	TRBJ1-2	ASSLDGGSSYGYT
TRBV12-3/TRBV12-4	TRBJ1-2	ASSLGGSRNYGYT
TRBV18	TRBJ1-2	ASSPGRDLYGYT
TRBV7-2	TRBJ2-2	ASSLPSSIGELF
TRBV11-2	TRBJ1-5	ASSLDGTPNQPQH
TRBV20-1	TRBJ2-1	SARDGAPYNEQF
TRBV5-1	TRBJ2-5	ASSLAPSGSGETQY
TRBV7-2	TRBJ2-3	ASSLRSGAIATSTDTQY
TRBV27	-	ASSVYLAGVLEQY
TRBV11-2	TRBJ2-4	TSATMAKNIQY
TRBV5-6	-	ASSLEPSAKRYEQY